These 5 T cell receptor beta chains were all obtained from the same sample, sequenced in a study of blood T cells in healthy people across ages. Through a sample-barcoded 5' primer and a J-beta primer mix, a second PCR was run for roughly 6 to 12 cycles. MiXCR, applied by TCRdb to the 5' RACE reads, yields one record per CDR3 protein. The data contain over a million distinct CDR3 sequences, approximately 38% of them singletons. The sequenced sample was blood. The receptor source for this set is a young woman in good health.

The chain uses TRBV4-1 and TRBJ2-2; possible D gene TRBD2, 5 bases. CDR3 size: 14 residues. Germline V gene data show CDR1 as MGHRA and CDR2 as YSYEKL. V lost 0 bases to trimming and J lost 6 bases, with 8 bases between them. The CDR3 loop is CASSQEDLSGELFF. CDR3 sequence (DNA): TGCGCCAGCAGCCAAGAGGACTTGTCCGGGGAGCTGTTTTTT.

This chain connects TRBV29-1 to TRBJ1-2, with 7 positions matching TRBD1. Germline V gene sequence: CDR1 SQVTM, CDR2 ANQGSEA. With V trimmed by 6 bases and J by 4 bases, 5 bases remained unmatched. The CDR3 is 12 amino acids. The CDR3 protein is CSVGQASYGYTF. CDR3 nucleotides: TGCAGCGTAGGACAGGCGTCCTATGGCTACACCTTC. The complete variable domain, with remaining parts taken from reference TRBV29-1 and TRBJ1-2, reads SAVISQKPSRDICQRGTSLTIQCQVDSQVTMMFWYRQQPGQSLTLIATANQGSEATYESGFVIDKFPISRPNLTFSTLTVSNMSPEDSSIYLCSVGQASYGYTFGSGTRLTVV.

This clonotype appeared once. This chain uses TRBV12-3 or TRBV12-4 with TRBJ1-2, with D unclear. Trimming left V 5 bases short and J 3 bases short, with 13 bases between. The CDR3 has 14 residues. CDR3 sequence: CASSVATIHYGYTF. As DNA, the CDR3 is TGTGCCAGCAGTGTGGCCACGATACACTATGGCTACACCTTC.

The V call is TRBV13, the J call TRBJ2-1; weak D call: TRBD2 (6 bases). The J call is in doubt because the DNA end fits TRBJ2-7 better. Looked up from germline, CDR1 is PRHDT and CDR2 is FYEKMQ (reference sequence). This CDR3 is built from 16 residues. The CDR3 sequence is CASSSPDQGLYNEQYF. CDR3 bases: TGTGCCAGCAGCTCCCCCGACCAGGGACTGTACAATGAGCAGTACTTC.

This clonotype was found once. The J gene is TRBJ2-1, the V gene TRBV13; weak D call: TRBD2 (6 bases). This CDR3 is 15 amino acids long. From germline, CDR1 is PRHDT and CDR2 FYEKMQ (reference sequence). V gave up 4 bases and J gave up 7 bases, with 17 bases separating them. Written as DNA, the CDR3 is TGTGCCAGCAGCTCCCCGGACTATCTGGGGAATGAGCAGTTCTTC. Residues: CASSSPDYLGNEQFF.